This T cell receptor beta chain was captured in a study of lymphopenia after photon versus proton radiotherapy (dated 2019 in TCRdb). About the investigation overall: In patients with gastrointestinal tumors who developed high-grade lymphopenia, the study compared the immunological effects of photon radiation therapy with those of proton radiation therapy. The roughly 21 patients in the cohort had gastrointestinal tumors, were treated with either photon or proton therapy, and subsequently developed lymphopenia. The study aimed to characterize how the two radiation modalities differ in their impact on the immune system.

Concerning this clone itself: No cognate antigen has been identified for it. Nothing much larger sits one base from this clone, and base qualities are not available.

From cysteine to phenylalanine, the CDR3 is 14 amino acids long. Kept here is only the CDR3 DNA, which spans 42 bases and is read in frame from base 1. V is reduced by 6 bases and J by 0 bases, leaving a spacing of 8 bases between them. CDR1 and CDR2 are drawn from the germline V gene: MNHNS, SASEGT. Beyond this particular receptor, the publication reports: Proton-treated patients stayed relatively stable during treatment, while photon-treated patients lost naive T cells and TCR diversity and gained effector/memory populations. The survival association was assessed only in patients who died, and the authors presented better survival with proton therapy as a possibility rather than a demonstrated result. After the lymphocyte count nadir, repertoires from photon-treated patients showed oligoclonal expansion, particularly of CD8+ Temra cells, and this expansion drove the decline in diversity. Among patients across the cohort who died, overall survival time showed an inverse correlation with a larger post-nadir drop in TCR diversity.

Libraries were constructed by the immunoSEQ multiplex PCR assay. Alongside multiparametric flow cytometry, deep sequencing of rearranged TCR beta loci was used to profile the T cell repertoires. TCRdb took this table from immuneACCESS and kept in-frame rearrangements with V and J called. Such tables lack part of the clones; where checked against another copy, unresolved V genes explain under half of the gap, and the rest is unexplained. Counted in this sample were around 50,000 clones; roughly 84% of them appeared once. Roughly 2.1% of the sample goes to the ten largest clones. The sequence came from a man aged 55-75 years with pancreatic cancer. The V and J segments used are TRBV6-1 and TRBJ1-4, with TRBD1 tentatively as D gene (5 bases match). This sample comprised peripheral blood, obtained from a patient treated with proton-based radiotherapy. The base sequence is TGTGCCAGCAGGCAGACAGCAACTAATGAAAAACTGTTTTTT. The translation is CASRQTATNEKLFF.